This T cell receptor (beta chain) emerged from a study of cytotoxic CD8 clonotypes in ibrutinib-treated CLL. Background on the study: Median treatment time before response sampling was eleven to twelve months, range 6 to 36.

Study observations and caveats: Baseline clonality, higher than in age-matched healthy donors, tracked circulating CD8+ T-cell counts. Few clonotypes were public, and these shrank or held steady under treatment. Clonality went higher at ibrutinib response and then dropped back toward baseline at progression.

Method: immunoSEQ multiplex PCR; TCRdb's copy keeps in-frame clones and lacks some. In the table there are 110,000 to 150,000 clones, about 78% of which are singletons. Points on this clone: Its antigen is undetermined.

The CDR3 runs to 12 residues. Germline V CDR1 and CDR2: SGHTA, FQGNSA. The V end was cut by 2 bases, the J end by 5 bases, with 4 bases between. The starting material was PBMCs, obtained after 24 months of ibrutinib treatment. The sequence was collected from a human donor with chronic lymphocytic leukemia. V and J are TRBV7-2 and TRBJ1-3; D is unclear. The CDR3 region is CASSLHRNTIYF. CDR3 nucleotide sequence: TGTGCCAGCAGCTTACATAGAAACACCATATATTTT.